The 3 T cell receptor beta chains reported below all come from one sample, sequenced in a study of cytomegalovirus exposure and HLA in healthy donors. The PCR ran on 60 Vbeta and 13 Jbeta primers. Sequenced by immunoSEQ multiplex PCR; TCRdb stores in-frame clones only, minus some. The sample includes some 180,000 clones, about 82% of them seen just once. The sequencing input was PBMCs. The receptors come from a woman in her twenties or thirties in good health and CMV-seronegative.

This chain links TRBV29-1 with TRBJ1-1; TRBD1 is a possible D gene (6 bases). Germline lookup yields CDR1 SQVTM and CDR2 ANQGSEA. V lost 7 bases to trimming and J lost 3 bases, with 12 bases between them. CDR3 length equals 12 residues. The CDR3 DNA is TGCAGCGGTTGGACAGCCGACACTGAAGCTTTCTTT. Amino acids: CSGWTADTEAFF.

CDR3 DNA sequence: TGTGCCAGCAGTGAATTAGTCGGGGACAGGGGGACCCAGTACTTC. This codes for CASSELVGDRGTQYF. This rearrangement joins TRBV25-1 to TRBJ2-5; the match to TRBD1 covers 10 bases. The ends lost 1 base at V and 7 bases at J; junction bases unmatched: 6. This CDR3 is 15 amino acids long. Germline assignment: CDR1 MGHDK and CDR2 SYGVNS.

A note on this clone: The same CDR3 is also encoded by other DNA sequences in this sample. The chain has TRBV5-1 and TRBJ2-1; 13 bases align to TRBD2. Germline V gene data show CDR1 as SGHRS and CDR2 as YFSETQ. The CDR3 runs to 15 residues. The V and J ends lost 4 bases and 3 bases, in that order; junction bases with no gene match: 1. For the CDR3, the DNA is TGCGCCAGCAGCCGGACTAGCGGGGGCTACAATGAGCAGTTCTTC. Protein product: CASSRTSGGYNEQFF.